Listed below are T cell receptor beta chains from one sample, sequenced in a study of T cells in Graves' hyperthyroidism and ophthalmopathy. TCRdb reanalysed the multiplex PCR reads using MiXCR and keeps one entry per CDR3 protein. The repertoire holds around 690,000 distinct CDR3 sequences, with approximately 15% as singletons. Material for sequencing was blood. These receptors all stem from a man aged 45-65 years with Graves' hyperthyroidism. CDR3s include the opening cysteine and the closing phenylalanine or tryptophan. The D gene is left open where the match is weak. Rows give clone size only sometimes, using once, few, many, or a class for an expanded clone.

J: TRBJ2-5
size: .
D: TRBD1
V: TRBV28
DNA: TGTGCCAGCCTTGACAGGGGTCGGGAGACCCAGTACTTC
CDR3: CASLDRGRETQYF

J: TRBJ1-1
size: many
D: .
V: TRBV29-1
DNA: TGCAGCGTTGATCGGTCAGAGAACACTGAAGCTTTCTTT
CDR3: CSVDRSENTEAFF

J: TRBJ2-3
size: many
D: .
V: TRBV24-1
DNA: TGTGCCACCAGGGAGGGCGGAGCTAGCACAGATACGCAGTATTTT
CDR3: CATREGGASTDTQYF

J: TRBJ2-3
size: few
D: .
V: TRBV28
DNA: TGTGCCAGCAGTTTCTGGGGAAATAGCACAGATACGCAGTATTTT
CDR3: CASSFWGNSTDTQYF

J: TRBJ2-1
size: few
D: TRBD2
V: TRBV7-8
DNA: TGTGCCAGCAGCTTAGGTATGTCCCTAGCGGGCCACAATGAGCAGTTCTTC
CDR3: CASSLGMSLAGHNEQFF

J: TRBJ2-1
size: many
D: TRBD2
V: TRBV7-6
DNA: TGTGCCAGCAGCCCGGGACTAGCGAACAATGAGCAGTTCTTC
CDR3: CASSPGLANNEQFF

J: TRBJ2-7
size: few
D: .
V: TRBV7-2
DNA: TGTGCCAGCAGGAAAGCGGGCAGCTCCTACGAGCAGTACTTC
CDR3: CASRKAGSSYEQYF

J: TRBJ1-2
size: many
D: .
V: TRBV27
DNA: TGTGCCAGCAGTTCACTTCATACCGGGACAATCGTGAGGCATCTTGGCTACACCTTC
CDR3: CASSSLHTGTIVRHLGYTF

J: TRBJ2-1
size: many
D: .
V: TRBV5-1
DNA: TGCGCCAGCAGCCAGGTTGGGGGGAATGAGCAGTTCTTC
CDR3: CASSQVGGNEQFF

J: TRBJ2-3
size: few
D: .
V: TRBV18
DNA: TGTGCCAGCTCACCACCCAGGCGGGGTAGCACAGATACGCAGTATTTT
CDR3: CASSPPRRGSTDTQYF

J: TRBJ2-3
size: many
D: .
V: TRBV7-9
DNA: TGTGCCAGCAGCTTAGCGGAAGGTAGCACAGATACGCAGTATTTT
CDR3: CASSLAEGSTDTQYF

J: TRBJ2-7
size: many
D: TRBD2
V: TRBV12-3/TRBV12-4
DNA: TGTGCCAGCAGTTTAGGTCAGACCTTTAGCGGGAGAGACTACGAGCAGTACTTC
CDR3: CASSLGQTFSGRDYEQYF

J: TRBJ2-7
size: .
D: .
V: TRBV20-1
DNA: TGCAGTGCCCAGGACCCGCAGGGGACCACCTACGAGCAGTACTTC
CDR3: CSAQDPQGTTYEQYF

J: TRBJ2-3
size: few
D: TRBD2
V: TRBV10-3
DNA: TGTGCCATCAGTATCGGACTAGCGGGAGGTGGCACAGATACGCAGTATTTT
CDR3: CAISIGLAGGGTDTQYF

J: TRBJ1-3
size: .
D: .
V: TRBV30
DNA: TGTGCCAGAGTGAGCTCTGGAAACACCATATATTTT
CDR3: CARVSSGNTIYF

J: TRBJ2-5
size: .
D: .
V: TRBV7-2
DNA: TGTGCCAGCAGCTTTCAGGGGAGCCAAGAGACCCGGTACTTC
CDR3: CASSFQGSQETRYF

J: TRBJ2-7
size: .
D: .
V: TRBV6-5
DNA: TGTGCCAGCAGTTACCGCAGGGACCCCTACGAGCAGTACTTC
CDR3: CASSYRRDPYEQYF

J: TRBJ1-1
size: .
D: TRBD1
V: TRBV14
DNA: TGTGCCAGCAGGCTTACAGGGGTTACTGAAGCTTTCTTT
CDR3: CASRLTGVTEAFF

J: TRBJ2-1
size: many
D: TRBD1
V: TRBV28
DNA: TGTGCCAGCAGTTATGCGGGACAGGGACCACGAGGGGCTGTAAATGAGCAGTTCTTC
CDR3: CASSYAGQGPRGAVNEQFF

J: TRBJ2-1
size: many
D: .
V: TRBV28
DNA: TGTGCCAGCAGTCCCTTCAGGGACTCCTACAATGAGCAGTTCTTC
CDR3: CASSPFRDSYNEQFF

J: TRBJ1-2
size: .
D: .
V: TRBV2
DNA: TGTGCCAGCAGTGGGTACGGATCGAGTGGCTACACCTTC
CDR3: CASSGYGSSGYTF

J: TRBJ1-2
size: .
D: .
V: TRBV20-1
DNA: TGCAGTCGGGGGACATTGGATGGCTACACCTTC
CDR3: CSRGTLDGYTF

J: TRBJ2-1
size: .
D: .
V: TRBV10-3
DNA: TGTGCCATCAGGGGGACAGCGGGGGAGACCCAGTTCTTC
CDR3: CAIRGTAGETQFF